This TCR beta chain was identified during a study of OX40 agonist ivuxolimab in advanced cancers. The V gene's germline CDR1 is SGHVS and CDR2 FQNEAQ. This CDR3 is built from 14 residues. The V end was cut by 11 bases, the J end by 1 base, with 16 bases between. Using immunoSEQ multiplex PCR, the repertoire was profiled, and TCRdb retains in-frame clones only, with some absent. The data contain 65,000 to 95,000 clones, 85% to 95% of them singletons. This receptor was obtained from an adult with an advanced solid tumor such as melanoma, head and neck, liver or kidney cancer. The V and J genes are TRBV7-8 and TRBJ2-3; D is uncertain. The sample was CD4+ or CD8+ T cells sorted from blood, taken in a trial of the OX40 agonist ivuxolimab. CDR3: CASHLGRRTDTQYF. The CDR3 DNA reads as TGTGCCTCTCACCTCGGCCGCCGCACAGATACGCAGTATTTT.